This T cell receptor beta chain was observed in a study of T cells after yellow fever vaccination. The wider study: The authors prepared low-cell-number fractions using SMART-Seq v4 Ultra Low Input. Study observations and caveats: One caveat is that FACS-sorted repertoires could contain abundant clonotypes contaminating from the bulk population. It was a weaker secondary response, yet one that peaked faster, at day 5 versus 15.

TCRdb ran MiXCR on the 5' RACE reads and lists one entry per CDR3 protein. The sample records about 360,000 distinct CDR3 sequences, around 6.4% being singletons. The sample holds many counts of this clonotype. Its specificity is unknown. One end of the junction fails to match germline, which may point to a read error. Germline values: CDR1 SGHTA, CDR2 FQGNSA. This CDR3 is built from 15 residues. This sequence joins TRBV7-2 and TRBJ2-7; TRBD1 matches 8 bases. This clonotype originated in a man aged 30 to 39 who received the YFV17D yellow fever vaccine. The source material was PBMCs, sampled 5 days after the yellow fever booster vaccination. CDR3 amino acids: CASSLNGQGSSEQYF. CDR3 DNA sequence: TGTGCCAGCAGCTTAAACGGACAGGGATCCTCCGAGCAGTACTTC.